This passage covers 31 T cell receptor beta chains from one sample sequenced in a study of T cell responses to AZD1222 COVID-19 vaccine. The protocol was immunoSEQ multiplex PCR, while the TCRdb copy is restricted to in-frame clones and leaves out a portion. The sample contains 150,000 to 250,000 clones, about 93% of which appear only once. The sample consisted of peripheral blood, taken 28 days after the second AZD1222 dose. Receptor source: an adult who received the AZD1222 COVID-19 vaccine.

In this sample, this clone turned up once. The chain has TRBV10-3 and TRBJ2-5; the match to TRBD2 covers 8 bases. The length of the CDR3 is 15 residues. With 11 bases clipped from V and 5 bases from J, the junction kept 16 bases outside the gene matches. Germline V gene data show CDR1 as ENHRY and CDR2 as SYGVKD. The CDR3 bases are TGTGCCTCCACGGAGCGGGGGACAATGAAGGAGACCCAGTACTTC. This encodes CASTERGTMKETQYF.

Concerning this clone: At one of its ends the junction is not consistent with the germline gene, which may arise from a read error. This chain links TRBV3-1 (or the pseudogene TRBV3-2) with TRBJ2-5; D is perhaps TRBD1 (5 bases). The CDR3 totals 15 residues. Per the germline V gene, CDR1 is LGHDT and CDR2 is YNNKEL (reference sequence). The CDR3 loop is CASSHRQIQLETRYF. As DNA, the CDR3 is TGTGCCAGCAGCCACCGACAGATCCAGTTGGAGACCCGGTACTTC.

The rearrangement joins TRBV2 to TRBJ2-2; 7 bases fit TRBD1. CDR3 length: 14 residues. The junction had 7 bases not matched to a gene; V was cut back by 8 bases and J by 4 bases. Germline-derived CDR1 and CDR2 are SNHLY and FYNNEI. The CDR3 loop reads CASEWTGTTGELFF. In DNA, the CDR3 is TGTGCCAGCGAGTGGACAGGAACCACCGGGGAGCTGTTTTTT.

This clone was seen just once. The chain links TRBV11-2 to TRBJ1-5, with D uncertain. The CDR3 covers 15 residues. V was cut by 0 bases and J by 4 bases, with 10 bases left in between. Germline V gene lookup returns CDR1 SGHAT and CDR2 FQNNGV. This CDR3 reads CASSLDLIGNQPQHF. In DNA, the CDR3 is TGTGCCAGCAGCTTAGATTTGATCGGGAATCAGCCCCAGCATTTT.

This clone has only a few counts. The chain employs TRBV28 and TRBJ1-5; the D gene is possibly TRBD1 (6 bases). Trimming left V 6 bases short and J 7 bases short, with 19 bases between. CDR1 is MDHEN and CDR2 is SYDVKM in the germline V gene. The CDR3 sequence is 15 residues long. The CDR3 protein is CASREGTGPSQPQHF. The CDR3 DNA reads TGTGCCAGCAGAGAAGGCACAGGGCCTAGCCAGCCCCAGCATTTT.

This clone occurred a few times. The CDR3 is CASSLATATLLSEAFF. For the CDR3, the DNA is TGTGCCAGCAGCTTAGCCACAGCAACACTCCTTTCTGAAGCTTTCTTT. The J gene is TRBJ1-1, the V gene TRBV7-2; D is undetermined. The CDR3 spans 16 residues. The V end lost 0 bases, the J end lost 6 bases, and 17 bases lay between the germline ends. Germline loops: CDR1 SGHTA, CDR2 FQGNSA.

The V and J genes are TRBV7-9 and TRBJ1-2; tentative D call: TRBD1 (5 bases). The CDR3 consists of 15 residues. With 1 base removed from V and 4 bases from J, the gap between germline ends came to 13 bases. Germline lookup yields CDR1 SEHNR and CDR2 FQNEAQ (reference sequence). In nucleotides, the CDR3 is TGTGCCAGCAGCTTAGGGGGCAGGGTTTTCTATGGCTACACCTTC. It encodes CASSLGGRVFYGYTF.

The rearrangement links TRBV29-1 to TRBJ1-2; tentative D call: TRBD1 (5 bases). The length of the CDR3 is 12 residues. Per the germline V gene, CDR1 is SQVTM and CDR2 is ANQGSEA. V lost 7 bases to trimming and J lost 5 bases, with 14 bases between them. The CDR3: CSAKGRAYGYTF. CDR3 coding DNA: TGCAGCGCCAAGGGACGGGCGTATGGCTACACCTTC.

The rearrangement uses TRBV27 and TRBJ2-1; TRBD2 agrees at 7 bases. Trimming took 5 bases from V and 4 from J; bases not matched to a gene: 8. The CDR3 has 15 amino acids. The germline V gene has CDR1 MNHEY and CDR2 SMNVEV (reference sequence). The chain's CDR3 is CASSPRTRVYNEQFF. The CDR3, as DNA: TGTGCCAGCAGTCCCAGGACTAGGGTGTACAATGAGCAGTTCTTC.

This clone was recorded once. This chain links TRBV6-5 with TRBJ1-2, with no clear D. The CDR3 has 10 amino acids. The germline gives CDR1 MNHEY, CDR2 SVGAGI. Trimming took off 10 bases at V and 2 bases at J, with 5 bases between the two ends. CDR3 nucleotide sequence: TGTGCCACCAAAAACTATGGCTACACCTTC. It specifies CATKNYGYTF.

J is TRBJ1-1 and V is TRBV3-1 (or the pseudogene TRBV3-2); 9 bases are shared with TRBD1. From germline, CDR1 is LGHDT and CDR2 YNNKEL (reference sequence). V shed 4 bases and J 1 base; nucleotides not matched to a gene: 4. This CDR3 region has 15 residues. CDR3 DNA sequence: TGTGCCAGCAGCCCCCGGGACAGGGCGAACACTGAAGCTTTCTTT. This codes for CASSPRDRANTEAFF.

The chain has TRBV5-6 and TRBJ2-3; no clear D gene. Trimming stripped 1 base from V and 5 bases from J, with 8 bases between. Germline V CDR1 and CDR2: SGHDT, YYEEEE. The CDR3 covers 13 residues. As DNA, the CDR3 is TGTGCCAGCAGCTTGTCCAGGATAGATACGCAGTATTTT. It encodes CASSLSRIDTQYF.

The chain is built from TRBV29-1 and TRBJ1-1; weak D call: TRBD1 (5 bases). CDR3 length: 14 residues. Germline CDR1 and CDR2: SQVTM and ANQGSEA. The V end lost 4 bases, the J end lost 0 bases, and 12 bases lay between the germline ends. As DNA, the CDR3 is TGCAGCGTTGCGCACGGGACGGTGAACACTGAAGCTTTCTTT. Encoded protein: CSVAHGTVNTEAFF.

The chain carries TRBV19 and TRBJ2-7; TRBD1 might be the D (6 bases). Germline-derived CDR1 and CDR2 are LNHDA and SQIVND (reference sequence). Deletions cut 5 bases from V and 3 bases from J, with 11 bases between. This CDR3 has 13 amino acids. In DNA, the CDR3 is TGTGCCAGTAGTCCACGACAGGACTACGAGCAGTACTTC. Translating gives CASSPRQDYEQYF.

This clone is a singleton in its sample. The chain joins TRBV11-2 to TRBJ2-3, with TRBD2 identical over 10 bases. Germline V gene sequence: CDR1 SGHAT, CDR2 FQNNGV. This CDR3 is 16 amino acids long. The trim removed 3 bases at V and 3 bases at J, leaving 6 bases unmatched. The CDR3 DNA sequence: TGTGCCAGCAGCTTGCTAGCGGGGGAAGCAACAGATACGCAGTATTTT. Translating it yields CASSLLAGEATDTQYF.

CDR3 amino acids: CASSPRRDPEEQYF. CDR3 nucleotide sequence: TGTGCCAGCAGCCCACGTAGGGACCCAGAAGAGCAGTACTTC. The chain uses TRBV7-8 and TRBJ2-7, with D possibly being TRBD1 or TRBD2 (5 bases each). Germline-derived CDR1 and CDR2 are SGHVS and FQNEAQ. The CDR3 sequence is 14 residues long. V was clipped by 5 bases and J by 7 bases, with 18 bases between them.

The V call is TRBV30, the J call TRBJ1-4, with a tentative D call TRBD1 (6 bases). The CDR3 loop spans 14 amino acids. V lost 3 bases to trimming and J lost 8 bases, with 16 bases between them. CDR1 and CDR2 from the germline V gene are GTSNPN and SVGIG (reference sequence). The DNA of the CDR3 is TGTGCCTGGAGAGTGGCAGGGGCTGTGGAAAAACTGTTTTTT. Residues: CAWRVAGAVEKLFF.

CDR3 sequence reads: CASSFPDSRSSNEQFF. The CDR3 region has the DNA TGCGCCAGCAGCTTCCCGGACAGCAGAAGTAGCAATGAGCAGTTCTTC. V and J are TRBV5-1 and TRBJ2-1; D might be TRBD1 (6 bases). Trimming left V 2 bases short and J 6 bases short, with 18 bases between. Germline-derived CDR1 and CDR2 are SGHRS and YFSETQ. The CDR3 has 16 amino acids.

The chain is built from TRBV27 and TRBJ1-5; 8 bases fit TRBD1. The CDR3 has 18 residues. V lost 0 bases, J lost 5 bases, and 12 bases stayed unmatched. Germline loops: CDR1 MNHEY, CDR2 SMNVEV (reference sequence). The CDR3 sequence: CASSLSRRAGQGDQPQHF. The DNA of the CDR3 is TGTGCCAGCAGTTTATCAAGGAGGGCCGGACAGGGAGATCAGCCCCAGCATTTT.

The V gene is TRBV27, the J gene TRBJ2-3; 7 positions agree with TRBD1. The junction had 2 bases not matched to a gene; V was cut back by 2 bases and J by 0 bases. Germline V lookup: CDR1 MNHEY, CDR2 SMNVEV (reference sequence). This CDR3 spans 15 amino acids. CDR3 region: CASSLRTGSTDTQYF. The CDR3 DNA reads TGTGCCAGCAGTTTACGGACAGGTAGCACAGATACGCAGTATTTT.

The chain is built from TRBV19 and TRBJ2-1, with 9 bases matching TRBD2. The CDR3 is 17 amino acids. Per the germline V gene, CDR1 is LNHDA and CDR2 is SQIVND (reference sequence). The junction had 9 bases not matched to a gene; V was cut back by 4 bases and J by 2 bases. CDR3 DNA sequence: TGTGCCAGTAGTACCTACATAGCGGGGGCCCCCTACAATGAGCAGTTCTTC. Its protein product is CASSTYIAGAPYNEQFF.

This sequence joins TRBV29-1 and TRBJ2-2; unclear D gene. The CDR3 consists of 14 residues. Deletions cut 4 bases from V and 6 bases from J, with 15 bases between. Germline V gene lookup returns CDR1 SQVTM and CDR2 ANQGSEA. The CDR3 DNA reads TGCAGCGTTGGAAGGGCCGCAGGTCCCGGGGAGCTGTTTTTT. Translation: CSVGRAAGPGELFF.

This sequence joins TRBV10-1 and TRBJ2-7; D uncertain. The CDR3 consists of 14 residues. Trimming left V 3 bases short and J 2 bases short, with 11 bases between. From germline, CDR1 is WNHNN and CDR2 SYGVQD (reference sequence). This CDR3 reads CASSDVSGTYEQYF. The CDR3 nucleotides read TGCGCCAGCAGTGACGTGAGTGGGACCTACGAGCAGTACTTC.

The chain employs TRBV2 and TRBJ1-2, with D hard to call. Germline assignment: CDR1 SNHLY and CDR2 FYNNEI. V was trimmed by 1 base and J by 2 bases, leaving 11 bases between them. The CDR3 contains 15 residues. In DNA form, the CDR3 reads TGTGCCAGCAGTGAAGGATGGGTAGGGAACTATGGCTACACCTTC. Its protein product is CASSEGWVGNYGYTF. Full variable domain (outside the CDR3, taken from reference TRBV2 and TRBJ1-2): EPEVTQTPSHQVTQMGQEVILRCVPISNHLYFYWYRQILGQKVEFLVSFYNNEISEKSEIFDDQFSVERPDGSNFTLKIRSTKLEDSAMYFCASSEGWVGNYGYTFGSGTRLTVV.

The chain combines TRBV15 with TRBJ1-2; 10 bases line up with TRBD1. The CDR3 covers 12 residues. CDR1 and CDR2 from the germline V gene are LNHNV and YYDKDF (reference sequence). With 9 bases clipped from V and 8 bases from J, the junction kept 6 bases outside the gene matches. The chain's CDR3 is CATRQGAGGYTF. CDR3 nucleotide sequence: TGTGCCACACGACAGGGGGCGGGGGGCTACACCTTC.

This chain links TRBV27 with TRBJ2-1; maybe TRBD2 (6 bases). V was cut by 5 bases and J by 10 bases, with 15 bases left in between. Per germline, CDR1 MNHEY and CDR2 SMNVEV (reference sequence). This CDR3 spans 13 amino acids. The CDR3 loop is CASSPRAGQEQFF. DNA of the CDR3: TGTGCCAGCAGTCCCCGGGCGGGGCAAGAGCAGTTCTTC.

This chain links TRBV20-1 with TRBJ1-1; D remains ambiguous. Germline V gene sequence: CDR1 DFQATT, CDR2 SNEGSKA (reference sequence). V was trimmed by 7 bases and J by 1 base, leaving 7 bases between them. This CDR3 is 11 amino acids long. Here the CDR3 DNA reads TGCAGTGAGGAGGGGAACACTGAAGCTTTCTTT. Translation gives CSEEGNTEAFF.

The CDR3 protein is CSVVLGDDTEAFF. The CDR3 DNA reads TGCAGCGTTGTGTTAGGGGACGACACTGAAGCTTTCTTT. The chain couples TRBV29-1 to TRBJ1-1; weak D call: TRBD1 (5 bases). V was cut by 4 bases and J by 3 bases, with 12 bases left in between. The CDR3 has 13 residues. From germline, CDR1 is SQVTM and CDR2 ANQGSEA.

V usage is TRBV3-1 (or the pseudogene TRBV3-2) and J usage is TRBJ1-1; possible D gene TRBD1, 5 bases. V lost 1 base and J 0 bases, leaving 9 bases between the germline ends. Germline V CDR1 and CDR2: LGHDT, YNNKEL (reference sequence). The CDR3 is 15 amino acids. CDR3 in DNA: TGTGCCAGCAGCCAAGCTGGGACCCTGAACACTGAAGCTTTCTTT. The encoded protein is CASSQAGTLNTEAFF.

V gene TRBV18 combines with J gene TRBJ2-5, with D hard to call. In germline, CDR1 is KGHSH, CDR2 LQKENI. The CDR3 is 15 residues long. The germline V and J ends were trimmed by 5 bases and 1 base, with 14 bases remaining between them. The CDR3 nucleotides read TGTGCCAGCTCAACTGTAGTTGGGCCCCAAGAGACCCAGTACTTC. It specifies CASSTVVGPQETQYF.

This clone was recorded only once. The rearrangement links TRBV7-9 to TRBJ2-7; D unresolved. V lost 3 bases, J lost 5 bases, and 5 bases lay in between. CDR3 length equals 11 residues. CDR1 and CDR2 (germline): SEHNR, FQNEAQ (reference sequence). The CDR3 DNA reads as TGTGCCAGCAGCTTCATCGACGAGCAGTACTTC. It encodes CASSFIDEQYF.